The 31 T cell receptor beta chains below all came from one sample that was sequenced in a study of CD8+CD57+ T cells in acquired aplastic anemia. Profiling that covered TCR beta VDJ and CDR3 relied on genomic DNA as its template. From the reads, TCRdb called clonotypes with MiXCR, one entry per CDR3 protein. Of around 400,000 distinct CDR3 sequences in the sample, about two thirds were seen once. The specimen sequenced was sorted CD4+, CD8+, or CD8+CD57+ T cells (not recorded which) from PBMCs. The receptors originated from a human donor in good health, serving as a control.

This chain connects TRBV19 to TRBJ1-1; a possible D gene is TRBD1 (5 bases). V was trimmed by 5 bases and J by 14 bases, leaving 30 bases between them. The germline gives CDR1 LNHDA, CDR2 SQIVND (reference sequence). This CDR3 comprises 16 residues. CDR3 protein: CASSAWGGAESAPAFF. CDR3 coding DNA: TGTGCCAGTAGTGCCTGGGGTGGGGCTGAATCAGCCCCAGCATTCTTT.

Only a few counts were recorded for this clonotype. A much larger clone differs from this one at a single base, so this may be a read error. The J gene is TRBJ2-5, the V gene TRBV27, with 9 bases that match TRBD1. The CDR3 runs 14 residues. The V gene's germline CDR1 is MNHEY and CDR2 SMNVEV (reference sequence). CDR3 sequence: CASSLWDRAKTRYF. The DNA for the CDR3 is TGTGCCAGCAGTTTATGGGACAGGGCCAAGACCCGGTACTTC.

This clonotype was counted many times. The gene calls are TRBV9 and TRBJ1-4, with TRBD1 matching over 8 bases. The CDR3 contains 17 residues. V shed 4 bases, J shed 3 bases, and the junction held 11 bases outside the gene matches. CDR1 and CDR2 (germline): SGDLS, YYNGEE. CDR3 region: CASSPKPGQVPNEKLFF. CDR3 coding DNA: TGTGCCAGCAGCCCAAAGCCGGGACAGGTTCCTAATGAAAAACTGTTTTTT. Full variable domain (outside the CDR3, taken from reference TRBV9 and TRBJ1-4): DSGVTQTPKHLITATGQRVTLRCSPRSGDLSVYWYQQSLDQGLQFLIQYYNGEERAKGNILERFSAQQFPDLHSELNLSSLELGDSALYFCASSPKPGQVPNEKLFFGSGTQLSVL.

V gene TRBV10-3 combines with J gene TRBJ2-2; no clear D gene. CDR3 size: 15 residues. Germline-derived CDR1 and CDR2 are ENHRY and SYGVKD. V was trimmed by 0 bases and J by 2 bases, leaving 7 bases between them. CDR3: CAISESILNTGELFF. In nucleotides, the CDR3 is TGTGCCATCAGTGAGTCGATCCTAAACACCGGGGAGCTGTTTTTT.

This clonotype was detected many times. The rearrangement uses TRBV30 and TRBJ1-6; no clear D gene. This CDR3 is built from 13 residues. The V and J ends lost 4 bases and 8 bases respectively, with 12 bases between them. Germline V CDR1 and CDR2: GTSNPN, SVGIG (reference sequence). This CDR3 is CAWTPTRDSPLHF. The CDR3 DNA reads TGTGCCTGGACTCCAACCAGAGATTCACCCCTCCACTTT.

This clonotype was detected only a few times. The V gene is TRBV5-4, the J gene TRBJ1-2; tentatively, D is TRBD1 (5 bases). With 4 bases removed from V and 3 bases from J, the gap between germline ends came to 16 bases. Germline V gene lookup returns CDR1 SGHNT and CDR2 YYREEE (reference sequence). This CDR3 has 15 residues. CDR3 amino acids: CASSRQFASDYGYTF. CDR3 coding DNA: TGTGCCAGCAGCCGACAGTTCGCTTCGGACTATGGCTACACCTTC.

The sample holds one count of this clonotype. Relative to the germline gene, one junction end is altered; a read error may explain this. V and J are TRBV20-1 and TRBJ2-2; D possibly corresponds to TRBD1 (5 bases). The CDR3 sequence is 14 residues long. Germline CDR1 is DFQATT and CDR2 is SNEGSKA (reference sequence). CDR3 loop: CSARQGSTTGELFF. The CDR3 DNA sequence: TGCAGTGCTAGACAGGGATCGACCACCGGTGAGCTGTTTTTT.

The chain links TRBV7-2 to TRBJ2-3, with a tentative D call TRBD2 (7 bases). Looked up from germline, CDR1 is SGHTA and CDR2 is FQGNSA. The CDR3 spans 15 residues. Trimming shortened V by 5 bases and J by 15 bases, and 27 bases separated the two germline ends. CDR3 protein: CASSLGGGREAQHYF. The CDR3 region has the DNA TGTGCCAGCAGCCTTGGCGGGGGCCGGGAGGCCCAGCACTATTTT. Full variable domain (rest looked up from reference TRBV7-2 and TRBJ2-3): GAGVSQSPSNKVTEKGKDVELRCDPISGHTALYWYRQSLGQGLEFLIYFQGNSAPDKSGLPSDRFSAERTGGSVSTLTIQRTQQEDSAVYLCASSLGGGREAQHYFGPGTRLTVL.

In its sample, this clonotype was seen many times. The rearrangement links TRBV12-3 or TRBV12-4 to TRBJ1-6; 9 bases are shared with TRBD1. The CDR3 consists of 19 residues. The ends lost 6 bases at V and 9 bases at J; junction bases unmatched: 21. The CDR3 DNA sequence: TGTGCCAGCAGCAGTCACGGGACAGGGTATCTTGATGGGAGTTCACCCCTCCACTTT. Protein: CASSSHGTGYLDGSSPLHF.

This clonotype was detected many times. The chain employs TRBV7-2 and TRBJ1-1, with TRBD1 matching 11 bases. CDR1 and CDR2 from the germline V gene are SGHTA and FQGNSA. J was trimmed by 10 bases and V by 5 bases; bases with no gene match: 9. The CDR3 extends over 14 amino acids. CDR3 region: CASSPRTGGRGAFF. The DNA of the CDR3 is TGTGCCAGCAGCCCTCGGACAGGGGGCCGGGGAGCTTTCTTT.

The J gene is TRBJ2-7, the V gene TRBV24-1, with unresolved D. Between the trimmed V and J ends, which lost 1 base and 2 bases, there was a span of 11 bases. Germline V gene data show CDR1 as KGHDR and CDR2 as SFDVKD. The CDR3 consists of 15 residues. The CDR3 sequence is CATSDLTRITYEQYF. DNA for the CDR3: TGTGCCACCAGTGATTTAACACGGATAACCTACGAGCAGTACTTC.

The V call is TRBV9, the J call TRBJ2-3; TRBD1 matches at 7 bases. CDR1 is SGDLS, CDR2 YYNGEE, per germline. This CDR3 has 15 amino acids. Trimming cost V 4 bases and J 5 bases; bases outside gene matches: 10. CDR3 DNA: TGTGCCAGCAGCCAGGGGGACAGCGCGGAAGATACGCAGTATTTT. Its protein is CASSQGDSAEDTQYF.

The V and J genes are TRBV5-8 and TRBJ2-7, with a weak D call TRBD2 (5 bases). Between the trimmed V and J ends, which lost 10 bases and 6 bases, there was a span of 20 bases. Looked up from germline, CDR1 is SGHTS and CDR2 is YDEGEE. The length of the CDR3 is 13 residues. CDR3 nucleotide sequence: TGTGCCGGTAGAAAAGGACGCAGCGGCGAGCAGTACTTC. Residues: CAGRKGRSGEQYF.

The CDR3 DNA follows: TGTGCCAGCAGCTTAGACCTTAGCGGGGGTGATGGCTACACCTTC. The encoded protein is CASSLDLSGGDGYTF. The V call is TRBV11-2, the J call TRBJ1-2; D may be TRBD1 (5 bases). CDR1 and CDR2 (germline): SGHAT, FQNNGV. CDR3 length: 15 residues. The V end was cut by 0 bases, the J end by 6 bases, with 14 bases between.

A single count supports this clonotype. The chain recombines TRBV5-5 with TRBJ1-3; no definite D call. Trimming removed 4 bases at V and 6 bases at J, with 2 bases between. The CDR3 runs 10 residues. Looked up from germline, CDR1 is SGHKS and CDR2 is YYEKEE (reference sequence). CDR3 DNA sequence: TGTGCCAGCAGCCTAAACACCATATATTTT. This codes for CASSLNTIYF. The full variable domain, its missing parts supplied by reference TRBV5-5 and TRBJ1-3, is DAGVTQSPTHLIKTRGQQVTLRCSPISGHKSVSWYQQVLGQGPQFIFQYYEKEERGRGNFPDRFSARQFPNYSSELNVNALLLGDSALYLCASSLNTIYFGEGSWLTVV.

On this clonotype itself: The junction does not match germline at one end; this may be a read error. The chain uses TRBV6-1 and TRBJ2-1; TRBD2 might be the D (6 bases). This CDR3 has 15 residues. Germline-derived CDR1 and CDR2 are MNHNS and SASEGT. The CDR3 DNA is TGTGCCAGCAGTGGGGGACTGGGGCGTTACAATGAGGAGTTCTTC. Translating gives CASSGGLGRYNEEFF.

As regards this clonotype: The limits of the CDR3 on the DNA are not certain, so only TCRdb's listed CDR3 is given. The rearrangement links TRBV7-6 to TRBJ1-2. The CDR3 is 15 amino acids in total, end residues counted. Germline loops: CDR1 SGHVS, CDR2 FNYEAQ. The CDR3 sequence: CASSLDTYEQYFGTF.

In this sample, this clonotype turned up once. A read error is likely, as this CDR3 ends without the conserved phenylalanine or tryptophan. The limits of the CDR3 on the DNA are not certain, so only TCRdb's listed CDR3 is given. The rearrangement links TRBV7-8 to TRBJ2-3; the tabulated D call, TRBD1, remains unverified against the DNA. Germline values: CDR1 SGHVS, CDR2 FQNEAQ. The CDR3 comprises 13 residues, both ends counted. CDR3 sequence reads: CASSLGWPENTGE.

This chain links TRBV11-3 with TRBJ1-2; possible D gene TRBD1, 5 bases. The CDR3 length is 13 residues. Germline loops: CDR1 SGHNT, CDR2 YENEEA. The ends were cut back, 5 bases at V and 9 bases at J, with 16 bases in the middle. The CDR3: CASSGRVGGSYTF. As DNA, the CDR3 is TGTGCCAGCAGCGGACGTGTGGGGGGGAGCTACACCTTC.

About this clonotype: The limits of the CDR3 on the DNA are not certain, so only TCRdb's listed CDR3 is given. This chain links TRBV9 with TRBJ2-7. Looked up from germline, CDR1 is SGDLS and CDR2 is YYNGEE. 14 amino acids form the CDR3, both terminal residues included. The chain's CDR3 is CASNSGFYGYTFDF.

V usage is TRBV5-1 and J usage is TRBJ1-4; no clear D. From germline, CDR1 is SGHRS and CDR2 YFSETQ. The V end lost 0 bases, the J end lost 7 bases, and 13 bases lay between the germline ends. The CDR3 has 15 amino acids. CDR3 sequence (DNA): TGCGCCAGCAGCTTGGAGGAGACAAGCTTTGAAAAACTGTTTTTT. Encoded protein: CASSLEETSFEKLFF. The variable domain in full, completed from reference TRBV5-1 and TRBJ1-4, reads KAGVTQTPRYLIKTRGQQVTLSCSPISGHRSVSWYQQTPGQGLQFLFEYFSETQRNKGNFPGRFSGRQFSNSRSEMNVSTLELGDSALYLCASSLEETSFEKLFFGSGTQLSVL.

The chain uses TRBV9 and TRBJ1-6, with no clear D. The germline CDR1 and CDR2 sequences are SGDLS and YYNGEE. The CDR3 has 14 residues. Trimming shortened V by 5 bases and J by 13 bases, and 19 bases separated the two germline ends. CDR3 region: CASSFTRTSCPLHF. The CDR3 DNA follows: TGTGCCAGCAGTTTCACCCGAACAAGTTGCCCCCTCCACTTT.

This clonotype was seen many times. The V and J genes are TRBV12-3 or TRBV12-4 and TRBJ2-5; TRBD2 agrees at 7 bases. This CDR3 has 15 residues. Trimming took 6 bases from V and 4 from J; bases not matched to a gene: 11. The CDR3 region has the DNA TGTGCCAGCAGCCCCGGGCTAGCGGACGGAGAGACCCAGTACTTC. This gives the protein CASSPGLADGETQYF.

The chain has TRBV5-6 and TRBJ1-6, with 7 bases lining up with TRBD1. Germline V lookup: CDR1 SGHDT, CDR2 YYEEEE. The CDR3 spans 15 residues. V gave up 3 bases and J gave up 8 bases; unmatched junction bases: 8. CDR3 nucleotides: TGTGCCAGCAGCTCAACCGGGACAGAGTATTCACCCCTCCACTTT. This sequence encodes CASSSTGTEYSPLHF.

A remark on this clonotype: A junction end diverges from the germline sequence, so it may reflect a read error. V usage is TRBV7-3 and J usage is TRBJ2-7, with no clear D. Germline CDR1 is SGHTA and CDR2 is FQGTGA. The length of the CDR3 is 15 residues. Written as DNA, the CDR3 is TGTGCCAGCAGCATAAGAAGTAGCCGACCTACGGAGCATTACTTC. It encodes CASSIRSSRPTEHYF.

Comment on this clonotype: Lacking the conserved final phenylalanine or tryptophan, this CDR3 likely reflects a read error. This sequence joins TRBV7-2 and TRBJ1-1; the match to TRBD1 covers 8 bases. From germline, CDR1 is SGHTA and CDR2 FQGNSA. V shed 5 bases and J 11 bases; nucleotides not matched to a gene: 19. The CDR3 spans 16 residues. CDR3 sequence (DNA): TGTGCCAGCAGCCGGCAGGGGGCCACGCGGGGAGCGGTTGCTTTCCTT. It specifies CASSRQGATRGAVAFL.

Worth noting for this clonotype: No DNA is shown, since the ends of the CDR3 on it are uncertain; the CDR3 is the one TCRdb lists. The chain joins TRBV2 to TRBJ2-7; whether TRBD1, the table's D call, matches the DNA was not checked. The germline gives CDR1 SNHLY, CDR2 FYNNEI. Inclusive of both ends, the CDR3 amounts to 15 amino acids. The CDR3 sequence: CASSFHEKLFFGREF.

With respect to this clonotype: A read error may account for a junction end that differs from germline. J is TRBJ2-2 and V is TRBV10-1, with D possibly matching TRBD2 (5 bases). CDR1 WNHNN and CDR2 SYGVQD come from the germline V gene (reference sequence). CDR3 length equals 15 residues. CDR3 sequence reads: CASSSSRDTTGEPFF. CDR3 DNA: TGCGCCAGCAGTTCATCCCGGGATACCACCGGGGAGCCGTTTTTT.

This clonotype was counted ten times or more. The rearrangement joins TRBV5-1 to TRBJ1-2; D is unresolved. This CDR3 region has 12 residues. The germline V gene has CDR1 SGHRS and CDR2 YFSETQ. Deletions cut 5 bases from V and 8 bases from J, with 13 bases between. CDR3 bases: TGCGCCAGCAGTATGGGGTCGGAAGGCTACACCTTC. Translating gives CASSMGSEGYTF.

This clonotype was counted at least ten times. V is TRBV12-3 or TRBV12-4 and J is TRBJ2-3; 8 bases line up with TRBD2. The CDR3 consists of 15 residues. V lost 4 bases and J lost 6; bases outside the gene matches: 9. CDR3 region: CASSSAGVMSDTQYF. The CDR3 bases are TGTGCCAGCAGTTCAGCGGGGGTCATGTCGGATACGCAGTATTTT.

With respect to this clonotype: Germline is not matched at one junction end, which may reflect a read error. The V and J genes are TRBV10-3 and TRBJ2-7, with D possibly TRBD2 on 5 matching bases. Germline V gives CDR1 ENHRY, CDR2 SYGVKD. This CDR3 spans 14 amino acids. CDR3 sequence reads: CAISARLQTNEQYF. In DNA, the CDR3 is TGCGCCATCAGTGCGAGACTACAAACGAACGAGCAGTACTTC.